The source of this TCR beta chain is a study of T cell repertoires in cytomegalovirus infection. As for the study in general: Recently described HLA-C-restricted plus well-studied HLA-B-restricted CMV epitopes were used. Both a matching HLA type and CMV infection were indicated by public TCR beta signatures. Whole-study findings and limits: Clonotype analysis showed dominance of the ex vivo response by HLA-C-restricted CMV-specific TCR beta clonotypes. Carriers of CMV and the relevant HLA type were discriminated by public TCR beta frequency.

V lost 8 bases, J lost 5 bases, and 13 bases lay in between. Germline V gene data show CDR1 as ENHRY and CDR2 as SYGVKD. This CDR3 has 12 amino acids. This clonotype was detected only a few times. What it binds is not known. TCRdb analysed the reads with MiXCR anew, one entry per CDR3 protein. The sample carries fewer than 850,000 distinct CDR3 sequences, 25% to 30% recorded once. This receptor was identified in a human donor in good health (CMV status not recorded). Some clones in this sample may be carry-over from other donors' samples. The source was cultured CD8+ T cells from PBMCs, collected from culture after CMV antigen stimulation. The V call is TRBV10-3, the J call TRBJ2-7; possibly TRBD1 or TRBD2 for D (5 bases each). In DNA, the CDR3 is TGTGCCATCTGGGACGGGGCGCACGAGCAGTACTTC. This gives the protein CAIWDGAHEQYF.